A single sample gave rise to the 15 T cell receptor beta chains below, sequenced in a study of blood T cell repertoires in COVID-19. Generated by immunoSEQ multiplex PCR, the TCRdb table keeps only in-frame clones and is missing some. Here the sample spans some 150,000 clones, about four fifths being singletons. Specimen: peripheral blood. The receptors come from a woman aged 70-85 years with COVID-19, enrolled during active disease.

The chain uses TRBV6-2 or TRBV6-3 and TRBJ1-1, with unresolved D. V was trimmed by 4 bases and J by 5 bases, leaving 11 bases between them. Looked up from germline, CDR1 is MNHEY and CDR2 is SVGEGT. The CDR3 covers 13 residues. In nucleotides, the CDR3 is TGTGCCAGCAGTTTACTCCCTCGGACTGAAGCTTTCTTT. This encodes CASSLLPRTEAFF.

The CDR3 DNA follows: TGTGCCAGCAGCCAAGATCCCGGCGGGGGGGCGGGTGAGCAGTTCTTC. As protein: CASSQDPGGGAGEQFF. The chain couples TRBV3-1 (or the pseudogene TRBV3-2) to TRBJ2-1; 9 nucleotides match TRBD2. The length of the CDR3 is 16 residues. The germline V gene encodes CDR1 LGHDT and CDR2 YNNKEL (reference sequence). With 0 bases clipped from V and 9 bases from J, the junction kept 9 bases outside the gene matches.

This chain connects TRBV7-9 to TRBJ2-7; TRBD1 matches at 9 bases. After removal of 1 base from V and 7 bases from J, the junction contained 8 bases not matched to a gene. Germline V gene data show CDR1 as SEHNR and CDR2 as FQNEAQ (reference sequence). CDR3 length equals 15 residues. The CDR3 loop reads CASSLEGQGPEEQYF. The DNA for the CDR3 is TGTGCCAGCAGCTTAGAGGGACAGGGACCGGAAGAGCAGTACTTC.

V is TRBV2 and J is TRBJ2-2; the D gene is possibly TRBD1 (6 bases). Germline V gene data show CDR1 as SNHLY and CDR2 as FYNNEI. V was clipped by 7 bases and J by 5 bases, with 17 bases between them. CDR3 size: 15 residues. Here the CDR3 DNA reads TGTGCCAGCAAGAGCGTCAGGGGTTGGACCGGGGAGCTGTTTTTT. Its protein product is CASKSVRGWTGELFF. The full variable domain, completed using reference TRBV2 and TRBJ2-2, is EPEVTQTPSHQVTQMGQEVILRCVPISNHLYFYWYRQILGQKVEFLVSFYNNEISEKSEIFDDQFSVERPDGSNFTLKIRSTKLEDSAMYFCASKSVRGWTGELFFGEGSRLTVL.

The V gene is TRBV5-4, the J gene TRBJ1-2; 7 bases are a match to TRBD1. Germline V lookup: CDR1 SGHNT, CDR2 YYREEE (reference sequence). CDR3 length: 15 amino acids. J lost 4 bases, V lost 2 bases, and 8 bases had no gene match. This CDR3 is CASSFNRGNLYGYTF. Written as DNA, the CDR3 is TGTGCCAGCAGCTTTAACAGGGGAAACCTCTATGGCTACACCTTC.

The V gene is TRBV5-1, the J gene TRBJ2-7; D is perhaps TRBD1 (5 bases). Deletions cut 0 bases from V and 3 bases from J, with 13 bases between. Germline CDR1 is SGHRS and CDR2 is YFSETQ. The CDR3 is 15 amino acids. Here the CDR3 reads CASSLDGAGFYEQYF. Here the CDR3 DNA reads TGCGCCAGCAGCTTGGACGGTGCAGGGTTCTACGAGCAGTACTTC.

This chain links TRBV24-1 with TRBJ2-2; maybe TRBD1 (5 bases). The CDR3 runs to 13 residues. CDR1 and CDR2 (germline): KGHDR, SFDVKD. V shed 10 bases and J shed 4 bases, with 12 bases lying between them. The CDR3 sequence is CATAGDSTGELFF. DNA of the CDR3: TGTGCCACTGCTGGTGACAGCACCGGGGAGCTGTTTTTT.

This clone has only one observation. The gene calls are TRBV7-2 and TRBJ2-3; 8 nucleotides agree with TRBD2. The CDR3 has 15 residues. With V trimmed by 6 bases and J by 0 bases, 5 bases remained unmatched. CDR1 is SGHTA, CDR2 FQGNSA, per germline. The CDR3 here is CASRRERGSTDTQYF. The CDR3 DNA reads TGTGCCAGCAGACGGGAGCGGGGGAGCACAGATACGCAGTATTTT.

The rearrangement uses TRBV2 and TRBJ1-2, with TRBD1 as a possible D gene (5 bases). Germline V CDR1 and CDR2: SNHLY, FYNNEI. The V end was cut by 3 bases, the J end by 6 bases, with 11 bases between. This CDR3 comprises 13 residues. The CDR3 reads CASSDSGGDGYTF. The CDR3 bases are TGTGCCAGCAGTGATTCCGGGGGGGATGGCTACACCTTC.

The chain couples TRBV7-3 to TRBJ2-5; 8 bases are a match to TRBD2. The length of the CDR3 is 15 residues. The J segment lost 2 bases and the V segment lost 2 bases, leaving 4 bases of the junction unmatched. Germline CDR1 reads SGHTA; CDR2 reads FQGTGA. DNA of the CDR3: TGTGCCAGCAGCTTACAGCGGGGGCCGCAAGAGACCCAGTACTTC. Translated: CASSLQRGPQETQYF. Together with reference TRBV7-3 and TRBJ2-5, the CDR3 gives the full variable domain: GAGVSQTPSNKVTEKGKYVELRCDPISGHTALYWYRQSLGQGPEFLIYFQGTGAADDSGLPNDRFFAVRPEGSVSTLKIQRTERGDSAVYLCASSLQRGPQETQYFGPGTRLLVL.

The chain uses TRBV14 and TRBJ1-4, with 7 bases that match TRBD1. Looked up from germline, CDR1 is SGHDN and CDR2 is FVKESK. The CDR3 has 13 amino acids. With 9 bases clipped from V and 5 bases from J, the junction kept 6 bases outside the gene matches. The CDR3: CARPRDSNEKLFF. The CDR3 nucleotides are TGTGCCAGACCCCGGGACAGCAATGAAAAACTGTTTTTT.

V gene TRBV9 combines with J gene TRBJ2-5; the match to TRBD1 covers 10 bases. This CDR3 has 17 residues. The germline gives CDR1 SGDLS, CDR2 YYNGEE. The V segment lost 3 bases and the J segment 2 bases; nucleotides outside the gene matches: 10. The CDR3 bases are TGTGCCAGCAGCGAGAAGGGGGACAGGGGTCGTCAAGAGACCCAGTACTTC. Its translation: CASSEKGDRGRQETQYF. The variable domain in full, completed from reference TRBV9 and TRBJ2-5, reads DSGVTQTPKHLITATGQRVTLRCSPRSGDLSVYWYQQSLDQGLQFLIQYYNGEERAKGNILERFSAQQFPDLHSELNLSSLELGDSALYFCASSEKGDRGRQETQYFGPGTRLLVL.

This chain uses TRBV2 with TRBJ2-5; D is possibly TRBD1 (5 bases). Germline V CDR1 and CDR2: SNHLY, FYNNEI. The CDR3 contains 14 residues. V was clipped by 3 bases and J by 4 bases, with 12 bases between them. The CDR3 sequence: CASSDAADIETQYF. CDR3 sequence (DNA): TGTGCCAGCAGTGACGCGGCGGACATAGAGACCCAGTACTTC.

The chain joins TRBV5-8 to TRBJ1-1; 7 positions agree with TRBD1. Germline values: CDR1 SGHTS, CDR2 YDEGEE. Trimming at V came to 4 bases and at J to 1 base, leaving 7 bases not matched to a gene. The CDR3 runs 15 residues. CDR3 bases: TGTGCCAGCAGCACTCGACAGGGAGGGAACACTGAAGCTTTCTTT. It specifies CASSTRQGGNTEAFF.

In its sample, this clone was seen many times. The genes are TRBV9 and TRBJ1-3; TRBD1 matches at 10 bases. The trim removed 3 bases at V and 0 bases at J, leaving 9 bases unmatched. This CDR3 has 18 amino acids. CDR1 is SGDLS, CDR2 YYNGEE, per germline. The CDR3 spells CASSEMPRTGGSGNTIYF. The CDR3, as DNA: TGTGCCAGCAGCGAAATGCCTCGGACAGGGGGCTCTGGAAACACCATATATTTT.